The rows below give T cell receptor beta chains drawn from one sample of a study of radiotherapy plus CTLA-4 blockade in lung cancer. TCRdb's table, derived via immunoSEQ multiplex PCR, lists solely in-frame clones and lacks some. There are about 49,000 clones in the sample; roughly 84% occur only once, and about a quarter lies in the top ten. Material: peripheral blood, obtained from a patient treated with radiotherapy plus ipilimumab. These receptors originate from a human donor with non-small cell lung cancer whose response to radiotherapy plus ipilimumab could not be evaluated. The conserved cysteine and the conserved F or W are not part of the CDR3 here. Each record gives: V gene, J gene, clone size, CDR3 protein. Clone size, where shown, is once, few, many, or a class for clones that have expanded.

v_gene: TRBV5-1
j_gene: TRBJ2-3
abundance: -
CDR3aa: ASSLATTSRDTQY

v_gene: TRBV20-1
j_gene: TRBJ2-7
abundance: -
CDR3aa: SLDGAYEQY

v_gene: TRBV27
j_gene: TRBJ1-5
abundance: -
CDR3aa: ASSLIPPQIYGSNQPQH

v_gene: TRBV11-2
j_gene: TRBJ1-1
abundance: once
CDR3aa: ASSVRGAGTEAF

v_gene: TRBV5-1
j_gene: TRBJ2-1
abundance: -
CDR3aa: ASSPLADNEQF

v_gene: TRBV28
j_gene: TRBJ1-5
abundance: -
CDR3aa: ASSPLGQLNQPQH

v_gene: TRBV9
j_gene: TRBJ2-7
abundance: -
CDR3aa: ASSLTGTMNDEQY

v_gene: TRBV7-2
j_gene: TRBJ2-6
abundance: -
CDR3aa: ASSTASAGANVLT

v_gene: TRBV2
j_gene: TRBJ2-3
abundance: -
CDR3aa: ASMRAGATDTQY

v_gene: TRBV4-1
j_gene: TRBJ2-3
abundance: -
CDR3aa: ASSRGGRSTDTQY

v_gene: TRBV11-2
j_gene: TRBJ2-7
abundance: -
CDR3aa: ASSLRDKDRGEQY

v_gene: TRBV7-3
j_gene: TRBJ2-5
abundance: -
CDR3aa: ASSLIAGVQETQY

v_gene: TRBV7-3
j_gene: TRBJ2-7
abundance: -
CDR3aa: ASSEQGAGEQY

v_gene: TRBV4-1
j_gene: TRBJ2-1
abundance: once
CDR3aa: ASSQDKAEGAASYNEQF

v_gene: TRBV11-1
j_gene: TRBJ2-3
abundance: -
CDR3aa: ASSLGTGLSTDTQY

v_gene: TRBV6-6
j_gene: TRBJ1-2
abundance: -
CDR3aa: ASLPGTGENGYT

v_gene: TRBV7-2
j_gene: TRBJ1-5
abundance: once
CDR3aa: ASSEGQGIQPQH

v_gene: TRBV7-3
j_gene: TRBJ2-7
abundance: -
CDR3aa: ASSAGQGNYEQY

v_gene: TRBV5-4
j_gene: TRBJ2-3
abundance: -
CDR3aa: ASSLQGDTQY

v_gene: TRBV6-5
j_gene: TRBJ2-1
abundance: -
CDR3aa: ASSYTTGSSYNEQF

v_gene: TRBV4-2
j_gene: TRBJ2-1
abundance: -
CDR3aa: ASSQERLDYNEQF

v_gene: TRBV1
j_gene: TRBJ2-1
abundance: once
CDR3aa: TSLAGGFVDEQF

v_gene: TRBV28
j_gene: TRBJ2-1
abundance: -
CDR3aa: ASSFLSTSGSNEQF

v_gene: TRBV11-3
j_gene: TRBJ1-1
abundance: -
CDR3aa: ASSLTIDSAEAF

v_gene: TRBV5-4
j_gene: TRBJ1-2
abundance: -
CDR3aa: ASSLGQSNYGYT

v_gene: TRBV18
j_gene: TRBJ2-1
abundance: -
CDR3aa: ASSQGLALSYNEQF

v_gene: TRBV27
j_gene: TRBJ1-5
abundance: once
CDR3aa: ASSRHRTEGIAPQH

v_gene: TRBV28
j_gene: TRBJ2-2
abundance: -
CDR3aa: ASSLDRTHGELF

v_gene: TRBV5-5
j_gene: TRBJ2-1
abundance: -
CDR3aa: ASSSPLRSNEQF

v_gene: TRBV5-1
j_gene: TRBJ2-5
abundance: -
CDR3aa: ASSLAGAGGPYRETQY

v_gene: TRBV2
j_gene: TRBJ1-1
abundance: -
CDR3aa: ASCERRGVNTEAF

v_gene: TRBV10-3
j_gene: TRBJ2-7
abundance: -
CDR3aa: AISESGKTGNEQY

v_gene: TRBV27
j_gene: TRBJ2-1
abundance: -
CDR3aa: ASSPRTSGLRSYNEQF

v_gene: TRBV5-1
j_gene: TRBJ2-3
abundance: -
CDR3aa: ASSLGLASSTDTQY

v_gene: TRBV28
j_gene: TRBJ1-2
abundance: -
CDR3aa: ASSRGGGNGYT

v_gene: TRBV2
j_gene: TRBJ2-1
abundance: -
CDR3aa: ASSERTGGSYNEQF

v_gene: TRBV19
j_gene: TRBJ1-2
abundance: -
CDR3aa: ASGKGFYGYT

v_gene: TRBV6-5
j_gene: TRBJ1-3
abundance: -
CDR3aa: ASSLGTSSGNTIY

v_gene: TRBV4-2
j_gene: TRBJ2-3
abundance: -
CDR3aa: ASSQETGPSTDTQY

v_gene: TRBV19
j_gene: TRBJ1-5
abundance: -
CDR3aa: ASSIFSRYYSNQPQH

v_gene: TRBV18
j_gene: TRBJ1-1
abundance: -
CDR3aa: ASAGAGNTEAF

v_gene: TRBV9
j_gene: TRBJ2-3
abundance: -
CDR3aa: ASSVSPGQGTDTQY

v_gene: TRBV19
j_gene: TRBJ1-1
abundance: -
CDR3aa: ASSMGVTAGTEAF

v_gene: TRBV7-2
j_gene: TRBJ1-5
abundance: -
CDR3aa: ASSLTIAGNQPQH

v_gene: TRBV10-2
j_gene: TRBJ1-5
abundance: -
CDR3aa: ASSEAGLKDQPQH

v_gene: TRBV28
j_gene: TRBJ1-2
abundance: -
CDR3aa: ASSTRQEARYGYT

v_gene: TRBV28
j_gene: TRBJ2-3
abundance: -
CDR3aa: ASSLDLAQGTDTQY